One T cell receptor beta chain is described in this entry. Its antigen is not identified. Per the germline V gene, CDR1 is DFQATT and CDR2 is SNEGSKA (reference sequence). The CDR3 totals 13 residues. V was cut by 4 bases and J by 4 bases, with 12 bases left in between. This sample stems from a study of CD8+CD57+ T cells in acquired aplastic anemia. For the study at large: Sorted CD4+ and CD8+ cells yielded about 2.9 ug of DNA on average. Regarding the study as a whole: CD8+ Simpson's diversity did not differ significantly between patients and controls.

CD8+CD57+ cell expansion had been shown by flow cytometry in patients chosen for sequencing. Among the patients, all had severe acquired aplastic anemia. The template used for profiling TCR beta VDJ and CDR3 was genomic DNA. TCRdb reanalysed the reads using MiXCR and keeps one entry per CDR3 protein. The table lists under 200,000 distinct CDR3 sequences, roughly 50% of them singletons. The sequenced sample consisted of sorted CD4+, CD8+, or CD8+CD57+ T cells (not recorded which) from PBMCs. This rearrangement joins TRBV20-1 to TRBJ2-3; D is perhaps TRBD1 (5 bases). This clonotype originated in a human donor with aplastic anemia. This chain's CDR3 is CSATRQNSDTQYF. The CDR3 DNA is TGCAGTGCTACCCGACAGAACTCAGATACGCAGTATTTT.